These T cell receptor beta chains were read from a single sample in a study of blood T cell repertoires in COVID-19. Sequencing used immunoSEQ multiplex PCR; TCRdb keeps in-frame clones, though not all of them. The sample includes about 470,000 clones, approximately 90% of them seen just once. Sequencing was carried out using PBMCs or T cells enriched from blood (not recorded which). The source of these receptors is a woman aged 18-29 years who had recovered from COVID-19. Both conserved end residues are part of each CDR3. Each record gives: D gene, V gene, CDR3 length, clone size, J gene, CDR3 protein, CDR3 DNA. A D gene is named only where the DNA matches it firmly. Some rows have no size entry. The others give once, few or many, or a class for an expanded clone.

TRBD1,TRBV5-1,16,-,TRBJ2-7,CASSWGGQGAIYEQYF,TGCGCCAGCAGCTGGGGTGGACAGGGGGCCATCTACGAGCAGTACTTC
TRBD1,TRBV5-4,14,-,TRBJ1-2,CASSPQTGADGYTF,TGTGCCAGCAGCCCGCAGACAGGGGCGGATGGCTACACCTTC
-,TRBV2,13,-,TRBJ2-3,CASNGGVGDTQYF,TGTGCCAGCAACGGGGGAGTTGGAGATACGCAGTATTTT
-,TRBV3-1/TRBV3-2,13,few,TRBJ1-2,CASSQAPEGGYTF,TGTGCCAGCAGCCAAGCCCCCGAGGGTGGCTACACCTTC
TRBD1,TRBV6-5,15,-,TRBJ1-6,CASRQTGTGNSPLHF,TGTGCCAGCAGGCAGACAGGGACGGGCAATTCACCCCTCCACTTT
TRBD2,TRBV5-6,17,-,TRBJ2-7,CASSPREAGGLKYEQYF,TGTGCCAGCAGCCCCCGAGAAGCGGGGGGCCTTAAATACGAGCAGTACTTC
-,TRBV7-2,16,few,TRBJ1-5,CASSLDVGRSNQPQHF,TGTGCCAGCAGCTTAGATGTAGGGAGGAGCAATCAGCCCCAGCATTTT
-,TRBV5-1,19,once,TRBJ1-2,CASSLDRQRQNPDPYGYTF,TGCGCCAGCAGCCTCGACCGACAGCGCCAAAATCCGGACCCCTATGGCTACACCTTC
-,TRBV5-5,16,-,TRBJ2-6,CASSLLGGSGANVLTF,TGTGCCAGCAGCTTGTTGGGGGGCTCTGGGGCCAACGTCCTGACTTTC
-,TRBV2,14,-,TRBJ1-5,CASSETAGDQPQHF,TGTGCCAGCAGTGAAACCGCAGGGGATCAGCCCCAGCATTTT
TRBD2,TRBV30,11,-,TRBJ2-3,CARTSGDTQYF,TGTGCCAGGACTAGTGGAGATACGCAGTATTTT
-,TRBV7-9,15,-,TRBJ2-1,CASSGQLRSYNEQFF,TGTGCCAGCAGCGGACAGCTTCGTTCCTACAATGAGCAGTTCTTC
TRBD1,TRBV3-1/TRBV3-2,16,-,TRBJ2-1,CASSHVQGASYNEQFF,TGTGCCAGCAGTCATGTTCAGGGGGCTTCCTACAATGAGCAGTTCTTC
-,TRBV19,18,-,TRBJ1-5,CASSIEESRIFSIQPQHF,TGTGCCAGTAGTATAGAGGAATCAAGGATCTTTAGCATTCAGCCCCAGCATTTT
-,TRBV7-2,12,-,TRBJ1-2,CASNIQGYGYTF,TGTGCCAGCAACATACAGGGATATGGCTACACCTTC
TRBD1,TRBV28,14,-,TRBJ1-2,CASSSQGENYGYTF,TGTGCCAGCAGCTCCCAGGGGGAGAACTATGGCTACACCTTC
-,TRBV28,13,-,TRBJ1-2,CASSLGRGWGYTF,TGTGCCAGCAGTTTAGGGAGGGGATGGGGCTACACCTTC
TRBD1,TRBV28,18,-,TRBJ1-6,CASLTPQGQGRRRSPLHF,TGTGCCAGCCTAACCCCCCAGGGACAGGGCCGTCGAAGATCACCCCTCCACTTT
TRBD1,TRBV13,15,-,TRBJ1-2,CASSSRDRGEGGYTF,TGTGCCAGCAGCTCCCGGGACAGGGGCGAGGGGGGCTACACCTTC
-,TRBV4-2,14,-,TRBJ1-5,CASSQDEGGQPQHF,TGTGCCAGCAGCCAAGATGAAGGCGGGCAGCCCCAGCATTTT
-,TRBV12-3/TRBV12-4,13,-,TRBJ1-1,CASSLGRAYEAFF,TGTGCCAGCAGTTTAGGCAGGGCATATGAAGCTTTCTTT
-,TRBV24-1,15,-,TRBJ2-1,CATGGDGETYNEQFF,TGTGCCACCGGAGGGGATGGGGAAACCTACAATGAGCAGTTCTTC
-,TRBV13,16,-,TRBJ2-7,CASSFRTTGPHYEQYF,TGTGCCAGCAGCTTTCGAACAACAGGGCCTCACTACGAGCAGTACTTC
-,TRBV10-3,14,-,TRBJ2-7,CAISESRGTGGQYF,TGTGCCATCAGTGAGTCGAGAGGGACTGGCGGGCAGTACTTC
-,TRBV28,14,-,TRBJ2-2,CATRGAAGVPRVFF,TGTGCTACCAGGGGGGCAGCGGGGGTACCCCGGGTGTTTTTT
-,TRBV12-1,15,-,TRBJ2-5,CASSFYGTSPETQYF,TGTGCCAGCAGCTTTTATGGGACTTCCCCAGAGACCCAGTACTTC
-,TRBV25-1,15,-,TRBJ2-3,CASSETSPLDDTQYF,TGTGCCAGCAGCGAGACTAGTCCTTTAGACGATACGCAGTATTTT
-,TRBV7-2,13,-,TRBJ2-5,CASSLPTRETQYF,TGTGCCAGCAGCTTACCGACAAGGGAGACCCAGTACTTC
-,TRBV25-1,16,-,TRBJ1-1,CASSERSTGPSVEAFF,TGTGCCAGCAGTGAACGTAGCACAGGGCCATCGGTTGAAGCTTTCTTT
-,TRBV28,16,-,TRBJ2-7,CASSLPRDLGLYEQYF,TGTGCCAGCAGTTTACCCCGGGATCTCGGCCTATACGAGCAGTACTTC
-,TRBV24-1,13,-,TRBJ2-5,CATSDLRGETQYF,TGTGCCACCAGTGATTTGAGGGGGGAGACCCAGTACTTC
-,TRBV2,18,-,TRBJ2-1,CASSSISASGVSYNEQFF,TGTGCCAGCAGTTCAATCTCTGCCTCGGGGGTCTCCTACAATGAGCAGTTCTTC
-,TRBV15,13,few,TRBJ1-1,CATSNQQGTEAFF,TGTGCCACCAGCAACCAGCAGGGCACTGAAGCTTTCTTT
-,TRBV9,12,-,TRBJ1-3,CASSSAVGAIYF,TGTGCCAGCAGCTCTGCGGTGGGAGCCATATATTTT
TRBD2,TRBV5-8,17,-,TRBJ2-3,CASSLGLAGGPKDTQYF,TGTGCCAGCAGCTTGGGACTAGCGGGGGGGCCGAAAGATACGCAGTATTTT
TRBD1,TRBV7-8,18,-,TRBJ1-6,CASSPRQGRNYRDSPLHF,TGTGCCAGCAGCCCACGACAGGGGAGGAACTACAGAGATTCACCCCTCCACTTT
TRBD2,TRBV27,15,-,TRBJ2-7,CASSAHSGGSYEQYF,TGTGCCAGCAGTGCCCATAGCGGGGGATCCTACGAGCAGTACTTC
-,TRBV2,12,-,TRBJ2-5,CASSVDRETQYF,TGTGCCAGCAGTGTAGACAGAGAGACCCAGTACTTC
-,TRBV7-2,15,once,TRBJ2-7,CASSLMGQGGYEQYF,TGTGCCAGCAGCTTAATGGGGCAGGGAGGCTACGAGCAGTACTTC
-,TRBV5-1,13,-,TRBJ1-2,CASDLTGGYGYTF,TGCGCCAGCGACTTGACAGGAGGCTATGGCTACACCTTC
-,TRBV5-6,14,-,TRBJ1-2,CASSLVPGNYGYTF,TGTGCCAGCAGCTTGGTTCCGGGTAACTATGGCTACACCTTC
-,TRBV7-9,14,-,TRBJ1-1,CASSLYTGGGEAFF,TGTGCCAGCAGCTTATATACGGGGGGCGGTGAAGCTTTCTTT
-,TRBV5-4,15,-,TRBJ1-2,CASTPGEGGVAGYTF,TGTGCCAGCACCCCGGGGGAGGGTGGAGTGGCTGGCTACACCTTC
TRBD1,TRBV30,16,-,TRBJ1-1,CAWSLGGALMNTEAFF,TGTGCCTGGAGTCTAGGGGGCGCCCTGATGAACACTGAAGCTTTCTTT
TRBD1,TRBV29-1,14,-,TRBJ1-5,CSVLLTGEGQPQHF,TGCAGCGTTCTCCTGACAGGGGAAGGACAGCCCCAGCATTTT
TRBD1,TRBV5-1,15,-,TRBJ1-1,CASSLTGEDLGEAFF,TGCGCCAGCAGCTTGACAGGGGAGGATTTGGGTGAAGCTTTCTTT
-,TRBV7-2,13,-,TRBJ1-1,CASSAQGNTEAFF,TGTGCCAGCAGCGCCCAGGGGAACACTGAAGCTTTCTTT
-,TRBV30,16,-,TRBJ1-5,CAWSAETSGALEPQHF,TGTGCCTGGAGTGCCGAGACGAGTGGGGCATTAGAGCCCCAGCATTTT
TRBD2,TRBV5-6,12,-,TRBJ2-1,CASSLMGGEQFF,TGTGCCAGCAGCTTAATGGGAGGGGAGCAGTTCTTC
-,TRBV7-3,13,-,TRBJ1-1,CASSPDIYTEAFF,TGTGCCAGCAGCCCCGACATATACACTGAAGCTTTCTTT
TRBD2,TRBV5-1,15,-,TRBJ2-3,CASSPGTSDSDTQYF,TGCGCCAGCAGCCCCGGGACTAGCGACTCAGATACGCAGTATTTT
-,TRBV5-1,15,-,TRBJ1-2,CASSLGSPSASGYTF,TGCGCCAGCAGCTTGGGGTCCCCGTCCGCCAGTGGCTACACCTTC
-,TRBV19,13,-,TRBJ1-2,CASSRTAIYGYTF,TGTGCCAGTAGTCGGACAGCAATCTATGGCTACACCTTC
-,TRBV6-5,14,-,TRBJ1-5,CASSYAGSGQPQHF,TGTGCCAGCAGTTACGCGGGGAGTGGTCAGCCCCAGCATTTT
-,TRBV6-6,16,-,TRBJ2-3,CASSRTAGGKADTQYF,TGTGCCAGCAGTCGCACTGCTGGGGGCAAGGCAGATACGCAGTATTTT
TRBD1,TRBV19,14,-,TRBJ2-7,CASSFRDRGFEQYF,TGTGCCAGTAGTTTCCGGGACAGGGGATTCGAGCAGTACTTC
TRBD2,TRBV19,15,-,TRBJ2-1,CASSGLAVRGREQFF,TGTGCCAGTAGTGGACTAGCGGTAAGAGGACGGGAGCAGTTCTTC
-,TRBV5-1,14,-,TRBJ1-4,CASSFSTGNEKLFF,TGCGCCAGCAGCTTTAGTACGGGGAATGAAAAACTGTTTTTT
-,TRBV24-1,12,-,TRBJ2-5,CATSDARGTQYF,TGTGCCACCAGTGACGCCCGGGGGACCCAGTACTTC